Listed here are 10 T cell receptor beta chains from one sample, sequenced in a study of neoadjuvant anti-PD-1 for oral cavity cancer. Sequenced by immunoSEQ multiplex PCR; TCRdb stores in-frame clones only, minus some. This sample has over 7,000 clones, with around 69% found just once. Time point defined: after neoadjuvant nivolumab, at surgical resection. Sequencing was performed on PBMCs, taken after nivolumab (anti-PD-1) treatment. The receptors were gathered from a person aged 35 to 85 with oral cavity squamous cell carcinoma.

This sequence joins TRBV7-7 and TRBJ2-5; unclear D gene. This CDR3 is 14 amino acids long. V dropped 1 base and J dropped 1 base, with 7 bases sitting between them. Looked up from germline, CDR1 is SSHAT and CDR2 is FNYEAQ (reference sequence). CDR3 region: CASSLGRVQETQYF. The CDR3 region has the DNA TGTGCCAGCAGCTTAGGTAGGGTCCAAGAGACCCAGTACTTC.

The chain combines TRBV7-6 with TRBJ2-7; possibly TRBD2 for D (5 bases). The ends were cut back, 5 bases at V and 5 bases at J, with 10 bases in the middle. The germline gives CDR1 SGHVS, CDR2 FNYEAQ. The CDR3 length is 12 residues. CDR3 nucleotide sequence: TGTGCCAGCAGCCAGGCGAGGGACGAGCAGTACTTC. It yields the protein CASSQARDEQYF.

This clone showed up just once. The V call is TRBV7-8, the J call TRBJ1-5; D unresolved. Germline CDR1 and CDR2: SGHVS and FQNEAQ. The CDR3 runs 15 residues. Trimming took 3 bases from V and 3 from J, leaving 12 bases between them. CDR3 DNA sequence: TGTGCCAGCAGCTTCGCCGCCAACTCCAATCAGCCCCAGCATTTT. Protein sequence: CASSFAANSNQPQHF.

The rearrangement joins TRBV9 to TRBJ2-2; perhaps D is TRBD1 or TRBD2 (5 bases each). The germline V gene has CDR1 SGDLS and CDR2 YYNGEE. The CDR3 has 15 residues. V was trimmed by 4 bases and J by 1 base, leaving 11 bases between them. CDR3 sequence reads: CASSNTGQNTGELFF. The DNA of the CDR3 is TGTGCCAGCAGCAACACGGGGCAGAACACCGGGGAGCTGTTTTTT.

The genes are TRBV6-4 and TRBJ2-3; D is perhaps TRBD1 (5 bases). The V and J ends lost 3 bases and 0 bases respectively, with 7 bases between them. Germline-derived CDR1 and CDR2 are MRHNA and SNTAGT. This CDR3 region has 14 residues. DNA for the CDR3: TGTGCCAGCAGTGAGGGGCCTAGCACAGATACGCAGTATTTT. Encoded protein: CASSEGPSTDTQYF.

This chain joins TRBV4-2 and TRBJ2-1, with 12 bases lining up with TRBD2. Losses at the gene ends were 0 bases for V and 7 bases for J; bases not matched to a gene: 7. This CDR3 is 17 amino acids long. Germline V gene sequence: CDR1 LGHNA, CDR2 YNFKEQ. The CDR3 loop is CASSQETLAGGPNEQFF. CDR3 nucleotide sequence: TGTGCCAGCAGCCAAGAGACCCTAGCGGGGGGGCCTAATGAGCAGTTCTTC.

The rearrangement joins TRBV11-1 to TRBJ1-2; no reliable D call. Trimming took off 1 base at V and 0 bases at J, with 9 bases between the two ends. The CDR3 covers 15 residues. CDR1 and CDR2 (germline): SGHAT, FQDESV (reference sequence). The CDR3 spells CASSLGPEANYGYTF. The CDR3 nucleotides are TGTGCCAGCAGCTTAGGGCCAGAAGCTAACTATGGCTACACCTTC.

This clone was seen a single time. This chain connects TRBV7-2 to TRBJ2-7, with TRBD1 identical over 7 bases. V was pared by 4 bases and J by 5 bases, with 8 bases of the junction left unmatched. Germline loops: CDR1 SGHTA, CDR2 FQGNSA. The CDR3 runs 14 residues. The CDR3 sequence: CASSSWTGSHEQYF. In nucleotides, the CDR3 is TGTGCCAGCAGCTCATGGACAGGTAGCCACGAGCAGTACTTC.

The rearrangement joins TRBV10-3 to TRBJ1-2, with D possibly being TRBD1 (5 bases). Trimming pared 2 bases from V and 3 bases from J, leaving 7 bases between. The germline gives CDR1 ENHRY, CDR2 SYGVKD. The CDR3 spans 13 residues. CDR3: CAISEQGDYGYTF. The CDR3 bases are TGTGCCATCAGTGAGCAGGGTGACTATGGCTACACCTTC.

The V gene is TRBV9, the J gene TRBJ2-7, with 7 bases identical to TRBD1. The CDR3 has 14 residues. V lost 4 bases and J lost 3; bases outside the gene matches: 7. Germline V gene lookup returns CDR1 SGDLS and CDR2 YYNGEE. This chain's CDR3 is CASSPGTALYEQYF. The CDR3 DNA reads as TGTGCCAGCAGCCCCGGGACAGCCCTCTACGAGCAGTACTTC.